The next 25 T cell receptor beta chains were all read from a single sample in a study of cytomegalovirus exposure and HLA in healthy donors. The protocol was immunoSEQ multiplex PCR, while the TCRdb copy is restricted to in-frame clones and leaves out a portion. Of roughly 300,000 clones in the sample, about nine tenths are singletons; the top ten hold over 1%. The material sequenced was PBMCs. The receptors here all came from a woman in her thirties in good health and CMV-seropositive.

The chain has TRBV28 and TRBJ2-1, with 11 nucleotides matching TRBD2. V gave up 8 bases and J gave up 13 bases; unmatched junction bases: 4. Per germline, CDR1 MDHEN and CDR2 SYDVKM. There are 11 residues in the CDR3. The CDR3 is CASLTSGRQFF. The CDR3 bases are TGTGCCAGCCTTACTAGCGGGAGACAGTTCTTC.

This chain links TRBV10-3 with TRBJ2-5; TRBD2 agrees at 9 bases. The ends lost 6 bases at V and 2 bases at J; junction bases unmatched: 4. CDR3 length equals 14 residues. Germline-derived CDR1 and CDR2 are ENHRY and SYGVKD. CDR3 residues: CAIRGSGGQETQYF. The CDR3 DNA is TGTGCCATCAGGGGTAGCGGGGGACAAGAGACCCAGTACTTC.

CDR3 sequence (DNA): TGCGCCAGCAGCCAAGTATTTTCCGCGAACACCGGGGAGCTGTTTTTT. It yields the protein CASSQVFSANTGELFF. J is TRBJ2-2 and V is TRBV4-3; D not resolved. The CDR3 runs 16 residues. In germline, CDR1 is LGHNA, CDR2 YSLEER. The V and J ends lost 1 base and 0 bases respectively, with 9 bases between them.

This sequence joins TRBV4-1 and TRBJ2-7; TRBD1 agrees at 7 bases. Germline V gene data show CDR1 as MGHRA and CDR2 as YSYEKL. Unmatched junction bases numbered 6, after V lost 6 bases and J lost 4 bases. This CDR3 region has 13 residues. The DNA of the CDR3 is TGCGCCAGCAGTCAGGGGGTGGGGTACGAGCAGTACTTC. Translation gives CASSQGVGYEQYF.

The gene calls are TRBV7-8 and TRBJ2-3, with TRBD2 matching over 8 bases. Germline V gives CDR1 SGHVS, CDR2 FQNEAQ. The CDR3 runs 18 residues. V lost 1 base to trimming and J lost 4 bases; unmatched junction nucleotides: 13. The CDR3, as DNA: TGTGCCAGCAGCTTAGTTGGATCCGGGACTAGGTTCTCAGATACGCAGTATTTT. Its translation is CASSLVGSGTRFSDTQYF.

J is TRBJ1-1 and V is TRBV7-9, with D possibly being TRBD1 (5 bases). The germline gives CDR1 SEHNR, CDR2 FQNEAQ (reference sequence). The CDR3 extends over 14 amino acids. Trimming shortened V by 5 bases and J by 0 bases, and 10 bases separated the two germline ends. This CDR3 is CASSQGAMNTEAFF. The CDR3 coding sequence is TGTGCCAGCAGCCAGGGTGCCATGAACACTGAAGCTTTCTTT. The full variable domain, completed using reference TRBV7-9 and TRBJ1-1, is DTGVSQNPRHKITKRGQNVTFRCDPISEHNRLYWYRQTLGQGPEFLTYFQNEAQLEKSRLLSDRFSAERPKGSFSTLEIQRTEQGDSAMYLCASSQGAMNTEAFFGQGTRLTVV.

This clone was recorded a few times. The chain is built from TRBV9 and TRBJ1-1, with D tentatively TRBD1 (5 bases). The V and J ends lost 1 base and 1 base respectively, with 8 bases between them. CDR1 is SGDLS and CDR2 is YYNGEE in the germline V gene. The CDR3 extends over 14 amino acids. The CDR3: CASSVTGANTEAFF. CDR3 DNA sequence: TGTGCCAGCAGCGTAACCGGGGCGAACACTGAAGCTTTCTTT.

J is TRBJ2-7 and V is TRBV14; D is possibly TRBD1 (5 bases). The CDR3 runs 13 residues. Trimming removed 4 bases at V and 3 bases at J, with 10 bases between. Germline V gives CDR1 SGHDN, CDR2 FVKESK. In DNA form, the CDR3 reads TGTGCCAGCAGCCTCGCGGACATCTACGAGCAGTACTTC. Translation gives CASSLADIYEQYF.

J is TRBJ2-2 and V is TRBV27; 7 positions agree with TRBD1. The CDR3 has 15 residues. The trim removed 2 bases at V and 1 base at J, leaving 1 base unmatched. Germline V CDR1 and CDR2: MNHEY, SMNVEV (reference sequence). The DNA of the CDR3 is TGTGCCAGCAGTTTACGGGACAGGAACACCGGGGAGCTGTTTTTT. It yields the protein CASSLRDRNTGELFF.

The rearrangement joins TRBV2 to TRBJ1-1; TRBD1 matches at 8 bases. Germline V gene lookup returns CDR1 SNHLY and CDR2 FYNNEI. The CDR3 sequence is 15 residues long. With 4 bases clipped from V and 1 base from J, the junction kept 5 bases outside the gene matches. The CDR3: CASSAGQGANTEAFF. The CDR3 coding sequence is TGTGCCAGCAGTGCTGGACAGGGAGCGAACACTGAAGCTTTCTTT.

This chain joins TRBV5-1 and TRBJ2-1; no definite D call. The CDR3 has 16 residues. Trimming removed 6 bases from V and 3 bases from J, with 19 bases in between. Germline CDR1 is SGHRS and CDR2 is YFSETQ. The CDR3 DNA is TGCGCCAGCATCCCATCACCGGATAGGGTCTACAATGAGCAGTTCTTC. Protein: CASIPSPDRVYNEQFF.

The chain recombines TRBV28 with TRBJ2-7; D gene uncertain. Germline values: CDR1 MDHEN, CDR2 SYDVKM. Trimming stripped 6 bases from V and 0 bases from J, with 18 bases between. The CDR3 extends over 16 amino acids. The CDR3 sequence: CASSLSVLAVSYEQYF. The CDR3 nucleotides read TGTGCCAGCAGCCTATCGGTACTTGCGGTCTCCTACGAGCAGTACTTC.

The chain couples TRBV10-2 to TRBJ2-7, with 10 nucleotides matching TRBD2. The CDR3 totals 15 residues. Germline V CDR1 and CDR2: WSHSY, SAAADI. The trim removed 3 bases at V and 4 bases at J, leaving 6 bases unmatched. The CDR3 spells CASSEAGGPLYEQYF. The CDR3 DNA follows: TGCGCCAGCAGTGAAGCGGGAGGGCCTCTATACGAGCAGTACTTC.

As concerns this clone: This sample includes further DNA sequences coding for the same CDR3. The rearrangement uses TRBV7-2 and TRBJ2-5; the match to TRBD2 covers 11 bases. The CDR3 runs to 16 residues. Unmatched junction bases numbered 3, after V lost 1 base and J lost 2 bases. The germline gives CDR1 SGHTA, CDR2 FQGNSA. CDR3 DNA sequence: TGTGCCAGCAGCTTAGGAACTAGCGGGGGACAAGAGACCCAGTACTTC. Its translation is CASSLGTSGGQETQYF.

J is TRBJ1-2 and V is TRBV4-2; D is possibly TRBD1 (5 bases). Trimming removed 0 bases from V and 4 bases from J, with 12 bases in between. The CDR3 is 15 amino acids. Looked up from germline, CDR1 is LGHNA and CDR2 is YNFKEQ. The chain's CDR3 is CASSQEGGSTYGYTF. The CDR3 region has the DNA TGTGCCAGCAGCCAAGAGGGGGGATCAACCTATGGCTACACCTTC.

As concerns this clone: Germline is not matched at one junction end, which may reflect a read error. The chain carries TRBV5-6 and TRBJ2-7; tentative D call: TRBD1 (6 bases). The CDR3 contains 12 residues. The germline V gene encodes CDR1 SGHDT and CDR2 YYEEEE. CDR3 sequence: CASSQRSTGPHF. In DNA form, the CDR3 reads TGTGCCAGCAGCCAACGGTCGACAGGTCCCCACTTC.

This chain connects TRBV5-1 to TRBJ2-7; 9 bases align to TRBD1. V was pared by 6 bases and J by 1 base, with 5 bases of the junction left unmatched. The CDR3 is 14 amino acids. Looked up from germline, CDR1 is SGHRS and CDR2 is YFSETQ. The chain's CDR3 is CASTDRGLSYEQYF. CDR3 nucleotides: TGCGCCAGCACGGACAGGGGTCTTTCCTACGAGCAGTACTTC.

The chain is built from TRBV5-6 and TRBJ1-2, with 7 nucleotides matching TRBD1. The V and J ends lost 6 bases and 10 bases, in that order; junction bases with no gene match: 6. The V gene's germline CDR1 is SGHDT and CDR2 YYEEEE. This CDR3 has 11 residues. The DNA of the CDR3 is TGTGCCAGCACCGACAGGGTTGACTACACCTTC. It yields the protein CASTDRVDYTF.

In the case of this clone: Other DNA sequences in this sample translate to the same CDR3. The V call is TRBV9, the J call TRBJ1-1; D unresolved. Germline-derived CDR1 and CDR2 are SGDLS and YYNGEE. V was clipped by 2 bases and J by 2 bases, with 7 bases between them. This CDR3 spans 13 amino acids. CDR3: CASSVTPNTEAFF. CDR3 coding DNA: TGTGCCAGCAGCGTCACACCTAACACTGAAGCTTTCTTT.

The chain carries TRBV5-4 and TRBJ2-2; 12 nucleotides line up with TRBD2. Germline CDR1 reads SGHNT; CDR2 reads YYREEE (reference sequence). V was clipped by 4 bases and J by 5 bases; unmatched bases: 9. This CDR3 has 17 amino acids. The CDR3 DNA sequence: TGTGCCAGCAGCACCGGACTAGCGGGGCCTTTAACCGGGGAGCTGTTTTTT. This encodes CASSTGLAGPLTGELFF.

The CDR3 sequence: CASSFGNMNTEAFF. CDR3 in DNA: TGTGCCAGCAGCTTTGGAAACATGAACACTGAAGCTTTCTTT. This rearrangement joins TRBV5-8 to TRBJ1-1; D is unresolved. V lost 2 bases to trimming and J lost 0 bases, with 8 bases between them. Germline assignment: CDR1 SGHTS and CDR2 YDEGEE. The CDR3 is 14 residues long.

The genes are TRBV5-4 and TRBJ2-7; possibly TRBD1 for D (6 bases). V dropped 4 bases and J dropped 6 bases, with 17 bases sitting between them. The CDR3 consists of 14 residues. The germline gives CDR1 SGHNT, CDR2 YYREEE (reference sequence). The DNA for the CDR3 is TGTGCCAGCAGCCCGGAAGTTGGGGGCCTCGAGCAGTACTTC. This codes for CASSPEVGGLEQYF.

The chain combines TRBV18 with TRBJ2-4; D is possibly TRBD2 (6 bases). Germline-derived CDR1 and CDR2 are KGHSH and LQKENI. V lost 3 bases, J lost 5 bases, and 8 bases lay in between. This CDR3 comprises 13 residues. The CDR3 sequence is CASSPGTENIQYF. In DNA form, the CDR3 reads TGTGCCAGCTCACCGGGGACTGAAAACATTCAGTACTTC. Combining the CDR3 with reference TRBV18 and TRBJ2-4 gives the whole variable domain NAGVMQNPRHLVRRRGQEARLRCSPMKGHSHVYWYRQLPEEGLKFMVYLQKENIIDESGMPKERFSAEFPKEGPSILRIQQVVRGDSAAYFCASSPGTENIQYFGAGTRLSVL.

This chain links TRBV6-5 with TRBJ2-7, with TRBD2 identical over 7 bases. Germline CDR1 reads MNHEY; CDR2 reads SVGAGI. The CDR3 is 14 residues long. Trimming removed 2 bases from V and 5 bases from J; junction bases left unmatched: 6. The DNA for the CDR3 is TGTGCCAGCAGTTACACTAGCGAAGGACACGAGCAGTACTTC. Its protein is CASSYTSEGHEQYF.

V usage is TRBV7-3 and J usage is TRBJ2-7; TRBD2 matches at 10 bases. The CDR3 contains 15 residues. With V trimmed by 3 bases and J by 0 bases, 2 bases remained unmatched. The V gene's germline CDR1 is SGHTA and CDR2 FQGTGA. CDR3 sequence reads: CASSFGLADSYEQYF. In nucleotides, the CDR3 is TGTGCCAGCAGCTTTGGACTAGCGGACTCCTACGAGCAGTACTTC.